Sequencing of this T cell receptor beta chain was carried out in a study of blood T cell repertoires in COVID-19. The CDR3 is 17 residues long. CDR1 is SGHRS, CDR2 YFSETQ, per germline. Trimming removed 0 bases from V and 8 bases from J; junction bases left unmatched: 16. As processed by the authors: Reference gene primer amplification in the assay estimated nucleated cell counts. The method was immunoSEQ multiplex PCR; TCRdb's version includes in-frame clones alone and lacks a portion of them. That table gives V, J and clone size, and the DNA gave D and trimming. The data show 150,000 to 200,000 clones, with around 87% seen just once and roughly 0.99% held by the top ten. The table lists this clone with a few counts.

The rearrangement uses TRBV5-1 and TRBJ1-2; 7 bases line up with TRBD1. Input material: peripheral blood. The sequence derives from a man younger than 30 with acute or convalescent COVID-19. CDR3 protein: CASSLGGQSNDGTGYTF. CDR3 DNA: TGCGCCAGCAGCTTGGGGGGACAGTCAAACGACGGGACCGGCTACACCTTC.